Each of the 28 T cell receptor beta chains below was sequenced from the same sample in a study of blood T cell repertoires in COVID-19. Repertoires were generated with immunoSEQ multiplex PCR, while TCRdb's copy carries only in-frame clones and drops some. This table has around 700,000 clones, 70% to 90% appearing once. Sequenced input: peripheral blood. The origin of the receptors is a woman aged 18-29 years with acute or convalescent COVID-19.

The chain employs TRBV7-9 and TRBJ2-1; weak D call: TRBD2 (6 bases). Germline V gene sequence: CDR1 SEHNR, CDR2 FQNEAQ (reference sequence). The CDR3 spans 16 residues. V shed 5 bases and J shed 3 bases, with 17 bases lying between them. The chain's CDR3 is CASSPGVGRSYNEQFF. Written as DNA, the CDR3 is TGTGCCAGCAGCCCGGGGGTTGGACGGAGCTACAATGAGCAGTTCTTC.

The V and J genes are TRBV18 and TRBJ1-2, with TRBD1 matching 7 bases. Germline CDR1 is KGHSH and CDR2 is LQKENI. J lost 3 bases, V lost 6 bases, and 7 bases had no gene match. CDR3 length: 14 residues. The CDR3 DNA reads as TGTGCCAGCTCCCGGGACAGCCGAGACTATGGCTACACCTTC. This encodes CASSRDSRDYGYTF.

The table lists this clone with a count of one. CDR3 DNA: TGTGCCAGCAGCTCCCGACAGGACCCAGAAAAACTGTTTTTT. Its translation is CASSSRQDPEKLFF. The chain links TRBV11-3 to TRBJ1-4, with TRBD1 as a possible D gene (6 bases). CDR3 length: 14 amino acids. The ends were cut back, 4 bases at V and 8 bases at J, with 14 bases in the middle. Germline values: CDR1 SGHNT, CDR2 YENEEA.

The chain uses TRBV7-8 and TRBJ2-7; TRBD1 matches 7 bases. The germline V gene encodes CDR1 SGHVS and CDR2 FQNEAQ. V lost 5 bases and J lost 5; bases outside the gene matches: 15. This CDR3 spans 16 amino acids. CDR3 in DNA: TGTGCCAGCAGCGGTCGGACAGGAGAGCACCTCCACGAGCAGTACTTC. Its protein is CASSGRTGEHLHEQYF.

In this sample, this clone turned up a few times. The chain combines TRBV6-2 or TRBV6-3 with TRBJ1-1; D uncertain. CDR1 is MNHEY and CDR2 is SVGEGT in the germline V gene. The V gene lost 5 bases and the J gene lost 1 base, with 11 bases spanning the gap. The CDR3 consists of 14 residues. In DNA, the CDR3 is TGTGCCAGCAGTCCCCTAGAAACGAACACTGAAGCTTTCTTT. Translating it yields CASSPLETNTEAFF.

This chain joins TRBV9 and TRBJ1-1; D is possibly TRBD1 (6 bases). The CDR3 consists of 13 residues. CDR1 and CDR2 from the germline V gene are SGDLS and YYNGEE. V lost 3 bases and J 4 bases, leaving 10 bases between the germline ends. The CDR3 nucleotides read TGTGCCAGCAGCGAGGGGGGGAGCACTGAAGCTTTCTTT. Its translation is CASSEGGSTEAFF.

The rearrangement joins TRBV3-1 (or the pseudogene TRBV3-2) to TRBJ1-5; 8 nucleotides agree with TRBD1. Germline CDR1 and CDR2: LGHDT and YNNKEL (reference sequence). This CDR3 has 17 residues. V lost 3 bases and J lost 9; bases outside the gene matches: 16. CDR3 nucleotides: TGTGCCAGCAGCCACGGACAGGGAAGGTCGGAGAATAGGCCCCAGCATTTT. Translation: CASSHGQGRSENRPQHF.

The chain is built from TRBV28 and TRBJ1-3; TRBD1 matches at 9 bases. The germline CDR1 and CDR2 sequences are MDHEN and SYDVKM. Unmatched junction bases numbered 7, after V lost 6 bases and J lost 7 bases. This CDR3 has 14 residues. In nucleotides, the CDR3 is TGTGCCAGCAGGCACCGGGACAGGGAGAACACCATATATTTT. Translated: CASRHRDRENTIYF.

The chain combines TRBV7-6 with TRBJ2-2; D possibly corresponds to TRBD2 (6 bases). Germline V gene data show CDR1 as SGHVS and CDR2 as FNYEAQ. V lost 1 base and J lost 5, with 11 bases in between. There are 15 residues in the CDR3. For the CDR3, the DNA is TGTGCCAGCAGCTTAGGTGGGGGAGGTACCGGGGAGCTGTTTTTT. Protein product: CASSLGGGGTGELFF. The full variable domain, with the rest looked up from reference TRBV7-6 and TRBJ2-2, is GAGVSQSPRYKVTKRGQDVALRCDPISGHVSLYWYRQALGQGPEFLTYFNYEAQQDKSGLPNDRFSAERPEGSISTLTIQRTEQRDSAMYRCASSLGGGGTGELFFGEGSRLTVL.

DNA for the CDR3: TGCGCCAGCAGTCAAGGGACAGGGACTAATGAAAAACTGTTTTTT. It translates to CASSQGTGTNEKLFF. The chain is built from TRBV23-1 and TRBJ1-4; 9 bases match TRBD1. TRBV23-1 is treated as an ORF (open reading frame) with a function not yet certain. The CDR3 covers 15 residues. After removal of 2 bases from V and 2 bases from J, the junction contained 0 bases not matched to a gene.

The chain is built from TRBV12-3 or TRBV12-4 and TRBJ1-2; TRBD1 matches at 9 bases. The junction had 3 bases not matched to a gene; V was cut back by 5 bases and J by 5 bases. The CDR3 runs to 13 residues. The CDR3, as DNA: TGTGCCAGCAGTCAGGGACAGGGTTATGGCTACACCTTC. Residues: CASSQGQGYGYTF.

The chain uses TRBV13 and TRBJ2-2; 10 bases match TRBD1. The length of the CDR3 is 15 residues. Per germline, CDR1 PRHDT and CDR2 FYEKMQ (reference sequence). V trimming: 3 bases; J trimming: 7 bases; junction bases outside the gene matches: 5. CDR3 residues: CASSLGQGPLGELFF. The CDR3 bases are TGTGCCAGCAGCTTGGGACAGGGGCCCCTCGGGGAGCTGTTTTTT.

CDR3 nucleotides: TGCGCCAGCAGGCCGAAAACCGGGACAGGAAAACAGCCCCAGCATTTT. Translation: CASRPKTGTGKQPQHF. The chain couples TRBV23-1 to TRBJ1-5; 8 positions agree with TRBD1. TRBV23-1 is assigned to the ORF class and has an uncertain function. The CDR3 length is 16 residues. Trimming removed 6 bases from V and 7 bases from J; junction bases left unmatched: 14.

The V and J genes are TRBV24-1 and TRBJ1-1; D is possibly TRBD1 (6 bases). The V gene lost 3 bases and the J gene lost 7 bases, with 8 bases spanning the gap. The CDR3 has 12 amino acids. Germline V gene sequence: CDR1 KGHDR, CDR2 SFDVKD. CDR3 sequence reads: CATSDGGLEAFF. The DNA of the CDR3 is TGTGCCACCAGTGATGGGGGCCTTGAAGCTTTCTTT.

DNA for the CDR3: TGTGCCAGCCCGCTCCCTCTGGGCATGGGCCGGAATACGCAGTATTTT. Protein product: CASPLPLGMGRNTQYF. The chain employs TRBV18 and TRBJ2-3; no definite D call. The germline gives CDR1 KGHSH, CDR2 LQKENI. Trimming left V 8 bases short and J 7 bases short, with 25 bases between. This CDR3 is built from 16 residues.

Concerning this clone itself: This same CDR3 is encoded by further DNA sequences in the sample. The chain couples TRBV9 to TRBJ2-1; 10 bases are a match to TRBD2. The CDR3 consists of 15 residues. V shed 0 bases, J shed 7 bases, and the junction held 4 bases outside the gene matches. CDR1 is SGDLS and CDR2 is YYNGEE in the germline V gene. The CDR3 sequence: CASSVGTSGVNEQFF. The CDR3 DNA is TGTGCCAGCAGCGTAGGTACTAGCGGGGTTAATGAGCAGTTCTTC.

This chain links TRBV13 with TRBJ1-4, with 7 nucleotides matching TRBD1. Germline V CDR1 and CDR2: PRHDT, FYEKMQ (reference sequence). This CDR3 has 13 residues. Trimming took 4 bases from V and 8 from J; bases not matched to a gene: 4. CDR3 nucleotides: TGTGCCAGCAGCTCCAGGGGGGTGGAAAAACTGTTTTTT. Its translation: CASSSRGVEKLFF.

In DNA form, the CDR3 reads TGTGCCAGCAGCTCCCCTGGGGGGGAGTGGGTAGATGGCTATGGCTACACCTTC. Residues: CASSSPGGEWVDGYGYTF. The gene calls are TRBV7-2 and TRBJ1-2, with a weak D call TRBD1 (5 bases). The CDR3 is made up of 18 amino acids. Trimming removed 4 bases from V and 4 bases from J, with 25 bases in between. The V gene's germline CDR1 is SGHTA and CDR2 FQGNSA.

The CDR3 is CASSLVGSNYGYTF. CDR3 DNA: TGCGCCAGCAGCTTGGTTGGGAGTAACTATGGCTACACCTTC. The rearrangement links TRBV5-1 to TRBJ1-2; D is ambiguous. Germline V gene sequence: CDR1 SGHRS, CDR2 YFSETQ. The CDR3 sequence is 14 residues long. V lost 0 bases, J lost 1 base, and 7 bases lay in between.

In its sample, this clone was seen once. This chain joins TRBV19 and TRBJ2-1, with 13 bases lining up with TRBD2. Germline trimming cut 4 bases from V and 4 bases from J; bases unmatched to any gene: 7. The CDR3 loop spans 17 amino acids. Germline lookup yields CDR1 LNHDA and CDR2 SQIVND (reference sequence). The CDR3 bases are TGTGCCAGTAGTACACTTTGGACTAGCGGGGGATACAATGAGCAGTTCTTC. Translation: CASSTLWTSGGYNEQFF.

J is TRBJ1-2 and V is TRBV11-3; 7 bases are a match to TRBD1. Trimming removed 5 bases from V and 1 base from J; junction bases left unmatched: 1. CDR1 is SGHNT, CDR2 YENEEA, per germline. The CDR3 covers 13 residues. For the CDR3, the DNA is TGTGCCAGCAGCGGGACAGATAACTATGGCTACACCTTC. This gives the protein CASSGTDNYGYTF.

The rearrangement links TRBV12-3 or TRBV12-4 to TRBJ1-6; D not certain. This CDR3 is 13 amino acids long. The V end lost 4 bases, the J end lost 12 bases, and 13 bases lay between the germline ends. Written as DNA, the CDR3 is TGTGCCAGCAGTTCCCGGAGGACTGAACCCCTCCACTTT. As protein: CASSSRRTEPLHF.

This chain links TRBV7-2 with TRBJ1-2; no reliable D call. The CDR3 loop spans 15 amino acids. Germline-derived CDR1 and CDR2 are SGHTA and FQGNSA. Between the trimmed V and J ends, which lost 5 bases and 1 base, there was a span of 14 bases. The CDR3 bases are TGTGCCAGCAGCCAAGACACATTCTTTAACTATGGCTACACCTTC. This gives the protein CASSQDTFFNYGYTF.

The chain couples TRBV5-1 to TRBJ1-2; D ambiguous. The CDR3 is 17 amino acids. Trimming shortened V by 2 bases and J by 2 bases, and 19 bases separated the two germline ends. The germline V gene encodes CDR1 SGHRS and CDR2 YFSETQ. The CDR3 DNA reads TGCGCCAGCAGCTTCCTCACTACCGGGGTGGGGAACTATGGCTACACCTTC. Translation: CASSFLTTGVGNYGYTF.

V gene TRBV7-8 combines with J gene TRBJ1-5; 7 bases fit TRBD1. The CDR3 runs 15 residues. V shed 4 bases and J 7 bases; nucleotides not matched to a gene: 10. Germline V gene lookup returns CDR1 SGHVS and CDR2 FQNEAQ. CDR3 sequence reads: CASSSTGEEGQPQHF. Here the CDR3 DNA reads TGTGCCAGCAGCTCCACAGGGGAGGAAGGACAGCCCCAGCATTTT. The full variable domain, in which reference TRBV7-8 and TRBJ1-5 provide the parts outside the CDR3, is GAGVSQSPRYKVAKRGQDVALRCDPISGHVSLFWYQQALGQGPEFLTYFQNEAQLDKSGLPSDRFFAERPEGSVSTLKIQRTQQEDSAVYLCASSSTGEEGQPQHFGDGTRLSIL.

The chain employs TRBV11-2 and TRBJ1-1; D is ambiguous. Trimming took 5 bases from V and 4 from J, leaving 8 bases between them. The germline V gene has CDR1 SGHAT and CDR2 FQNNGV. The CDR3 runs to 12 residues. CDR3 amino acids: CASSPSFTEAFF. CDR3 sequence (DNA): TGTGCCAGCAGCCCCTCCTTCACTGAAGCTTTCTTT.

CDR3 residues: CSARRETQYF. The CDR3, as DNA: TGCAGTGCTAGGCGGGAGACCCAGTACTTC. V gene TRBV20-1 combines with J gene TRBJ2-5; no clear D gene. Trimming took 3 bases from V and 5 from J, leaving 4 bases between them. The CDR3 sequence is 10 residues long. CDR1 is DFQATT, CDR2 SNEGSKA, per germline (reference sequence).

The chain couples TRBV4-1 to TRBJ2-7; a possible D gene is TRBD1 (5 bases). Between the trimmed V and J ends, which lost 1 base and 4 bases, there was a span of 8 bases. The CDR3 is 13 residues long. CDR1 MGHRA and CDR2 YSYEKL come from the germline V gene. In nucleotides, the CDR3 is TGCGCCAGCAGCCAAGGACAGAATTACGAGCAGTACTTC. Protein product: CASSQGQNYEQYF.